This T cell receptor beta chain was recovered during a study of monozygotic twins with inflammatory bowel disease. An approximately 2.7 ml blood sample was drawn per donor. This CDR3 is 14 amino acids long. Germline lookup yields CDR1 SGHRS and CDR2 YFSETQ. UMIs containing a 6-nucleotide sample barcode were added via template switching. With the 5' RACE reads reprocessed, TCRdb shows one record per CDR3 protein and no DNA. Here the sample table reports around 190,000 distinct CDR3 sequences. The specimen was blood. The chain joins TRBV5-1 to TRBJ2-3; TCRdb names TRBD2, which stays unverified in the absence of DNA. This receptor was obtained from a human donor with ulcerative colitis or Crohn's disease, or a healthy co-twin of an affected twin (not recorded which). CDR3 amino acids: CASSPDYLTDTQYF.